This entry lists 2 T cell receptor beta chains sequenced from one sample in a study of blood T cell repertoires in COVID-19. The data were produced by immunoSEQ multiplex PCR, yet TCRdb's version contains in-frame clones alone and is incomplete. The table shows approximately 44,000 clones, with 80% to 90% occurring only once. The sequenced sample was peripheral blood. These receptors were obtained from a human donor in a cohort sampled during active COVID-19.

CDR3 amino acids: CASRTTDNEKLFF. The CDR3 region has the DNA TGTGCCAGCAGAACGACAGATAATGAAAAACTGTTTTTT. V and J are TRBV27 and TRBJ1-4, with D maybe TRBD1 (5 bases). V shed 6 bases and J shed 4 bases, with 9 bases lying between them. CDR3 length equals 13 residues. Germline CDR1 MNHEY, CDR2 SMNVEV (reference sequence).

This clone was seen only once. The chain joins TRBV10-3 to TRBJ1-2; TRBD1 matches at 10 bases. This CDR3 spans 14 amino acids. Germline V gene sequence: CDR1 ENHRY, CDR2 SYGVKD. J was trimmed by 7 bases and V by 2 bases; bases with no gene match: 4. This CDR3 reads CAISEGDRGPGYTF. The CDR3 bases are TGTGCCATCAGTGAGGGGGACAGGGGTCCTGGCTACACCTTC.